What follows are 18 T cell receptor beta chains derived from one specimen sequenced in a study of OX40 agonist ivuxolimab in advanced cancers. The table came from immunoSEQ multiplex PCR; TCRdb's copy has only in-frame clones and leaves some out. The sample has 91,000 or so clones, roughly 95% seen once. Sequenced material: CD4+ or CD8+ T cells sorted from blood, taken in a trial of the OX40 agonist ivuxolimab. The receptors stem from an adult with an advanced solid tumor such as melanoma, head and neck, liver or kidney cancer.

The chain couples TRBV4-2 to TRBJ1-5; D is perhaps TRBD1 (5 bases). The germline V gene encodes CDR1 LGHNA and CDR2 YNFKEQ. This CDR3 comprises 15 residues. The germline V and J ends were trimmed by 0 bases and 6 bases, with 12 bases remaining between them. The CDR3 here is CASSQDYGGGQPQHF. CDR3 coding DNA: TGTGCCAGCAGCCAAGATTACGGGGGTGGTCAGCCCCAGCATTTT.

This chain links TRBV6-6 with TRBJ2-5; possible D gene TRBD2, 7 bases. The germline V gene encodes CDR1 MNHNY and CDR2 SVGAGI (reference sequence). V shed 2 bases and J shed 5 bases, with 9 bases lying between them. The CDR3 covers 13 residues. Here the CDR3 DNA reads TGTGCCAGCAGTTACGGGGGGGCTGAGACCCAGTACTTC. Its protein is CASSYGGAETQYF.

A single count supports this clone. The chain joins TRBV2 to TRBJ2-7, with TRBD2 as a possible D gene (6 bases). Germline V gene sequence: CDR1 SNHLY, CDR2 FYNNEI. The CDR3 extends over 15 amino acids. V was shortened by 6 bases and J by 1 base, with 16 bases between the two germline ends. The CDR3 bases are TGTGCCAGCAGGGAAACGGGACTCCTATCCTACGAGCAGTACTTC. This translates into CASRETGLLSYEQYF. The full variable domain, completed using reference TRBV2 and TRBJ2-7, is EPEVTQTPSHQVTQMGQEVILRCVPISNHLYFYWYRQILGQKVEFLVSFYNNEISEKSEIFDDQFSVERPDGSNFTLKIRSTKLEDSAMYFCASRETGLLSYEQYFGPGTRLTVT.

J is TRBJ1-4 and V is TRBV25-1, with 7 positions matching TRBD1. In germline, CDR1 is MGHDK, CDR2 SYGVNS. With V trimmed by 7 bases and J by 8 bases, 7 bases remained unmatched. This CDR3 comprises 13 residues. CDR3 protein: CASMTGQGEKLFF. The CDR3 nucleotides read TGTGCCAGCATGACAGGGCAGGGGGAAAAACTGTTTTTT.

The J gene is TRBJ2-7, the V gene TRBV27; D could derive from TRBD1 or TRBD2 (6 bases each). Germline CDR1 reads MNHEY; CDR2 reads SMNVEV (reference sequence). This CDR3 has 13 amino acids. Trimming pared 8 bases from V and 5 bases from J, leaving 16 bases between. Here the CDR3 reads CASGLVGGDEQYF. The CDR3 nucleotides are TGTGCCAGCGGTCTGGTGGGGGGCGACGAGCAGTACTTC.

J is TRBJ2-7 and V is TRBV25-1; D is unresolved. The CDR3 has 12 amino acids. The germline CDR1 and CDR2 sequences are MGHDK and SYGVNS. V lost 2 bases to trimming and J lost 1 base, with 3 bases between them. The DNA of the CDR3 is TGTGCCAGCAGTGAAGGGTCCTACGAGCAGTACTTC. It yields the protein CASSEGSYEQYF.

CDR3 loop: CASSLTAGNYGYTF. In nucleotides, the CDR3 is TGTGCCAGCAGTTTAACAGCTGGTAACTATGGCTACACCTTC. The V call is TRBV25-1, the J call TRBJ1-2; D is uncertain. There are 14 residues in the CDR3. CDR1 is MGHDK and CDR2 is SYGVNS in the germline V gene. V was pared by 5 bases and J by 1 base, with 11 bases between.

J is TRBJ1-3 and V is TRBV6-5; no clear D gene. The CDR3 runs 13 residues. Germline assignment: CDR1 MNHEY and CDR2 SVGAGI. The ends were cut back, 7 bases at V and 6 bases at J, with 13 bases in the middle. The CDR3 is CASMGRRENTIYF. In DNA form, the CDR3 reads TGTGCCAGCATGGGTCGAAGAGAAAACACCATATATTTT.

Turning to this clone: The junction departs from germline at one end; a sequencing error may be responsible. The genes are TRBV13 and TRBJ2-2, with D hard to call. The CDR3 has 16 amino acids. The germline gives CDR1 PRHDT, CDR2 FYEKMQ (reference sequence). CDR3 in amino acids: CVSKGTRQPYTGELFF. CDR3 DNA sequence: TGTGTCAGCAAAGGAACGAGACAACCCTACACCGGGGAGCTGTTTTTT.

This chain joins TRBV19 and TRBJ1-5, with D maybe TRBD1 (5 bases). Germline loops: CDR1 LNHDA, CDR2 SQIVND (reference sequence). This CDR3 comprises 15 residues. Trimming stripped 9 bases from V and 0 bases from J, with 15 bases between. Here the CDR3 DNA reads TGTGCCAGCATAAAGGTCGGGGGTAGCAATCAGCCCCAGCATTTT. It encodes CASIKVGGSNQPQHF. Full variable domain (missing parts from reference TRBV19 and TRBJ1-5): DGGITQSPKYLFRKEGQNVTLSCEQNLNHDAMYWYRQDPGQGLRLIYYSQIVNDFQKGDIAEGYSVSREKKESFPLTVTSAQKNPTAFYLCASIKVGGSNQPQHFGDGTRLSIL.

The chain combines TRBV7-2 with TRBJ2-7; D possibly uses TRBD1 or TRBD2 (5 bases each). The CDR3 sequence is 15 residues long. CDR1 is SGHTA, CDR2 FQGNSA, per germline. V lost 1 base and J 3 bases, leaving 13 bases between the germline ends. CDR3 amino acids: CASSLVEGPYYEQYF. In DNA form, the CDR3 reads TGTGCCAGCAGCTTAGTTGAGGGGCCGTACTACGAGCAGTACTTC.

V and J are TRBV5-1 and TRBJ1-5; TRBD1 agrees at 8 bases. The germline gives CDR1 SGHRS, CDR2 YFSETQ. This CDR3 has 15 residues. The V segment lost 0 bases and the J segment 7 bases; nucleotides outside the gene matches: 6. CDR3 region: CASSLEGTGGQPQHF. In DNA, the CDR3 is TGCGCCAGCAGCTTGGAGGGAACAGGGGGACAGCCCCAGCATTTT.

The chain uses TRBV11-2 and TRBJ1-3; 9 positions agree with TRBD1. J was trimmed by 1 base and V by 7 bases; bases with no gene match: 11. CDR1 SGHAT and CDR2 FQNNGV come from the germline V gene. This CDR3 contains 17 residues. In DNA form, the CDR3 reads TGTGCCAGCACCCGACCCTTTGGGACAGGGTCTGGAAACACCATATATTTT. Its translation is CASTRPFGTGSGNTIYF.

This chain links TRBV27 with TRBJ2-5; TRBD1 might be the D (5 bases). Trimming took off 6 bases at V and 2 bases at J, with 10 bases between the two ends. The germline V gene encodes CDR1 MNHEY and CDR2 SMNVEV (reference sequence). This CDR3 is 13 amino acids long. The CDR3: CASSPQGQETQYF. The CDR3 coding sequence is TGTGCCAGCAGCCCGCAGGGTCAAGAGACCCAGTACTTC.

This sequence joins TRBV28 and TRBJ2-1, with D tentatively TRBD1 (6 bases). This CDR3 has 14 residues. V was cut by 3 bases and J by 5 bases, with 11 bases left in between. Germline CDR1 is MDHEN and CDR2 is SYDVKM. In nucleotides, the CDR3 is TGTGCCAGCAGTTTCCCTTACAGGGACAATGAGCAGTTCTTC. Its protein is CASSFPYRDNEQFF.

This clone has more than one count but fewer than ten. The gene calls are TRBV27 and TRBJ2-3, with D possibly being TRBD2 (6 bases). Germline-derived CDR1 and CDR2 are MNHEY and SMNVEV (reference sequence). Trimming took 1 base from V and 6 from J, leaving 8 bases between them. The CDR3 is made up of 13 amino acids. CDR3 nucleotide sequence: TGTGCCAGCAGTTTATTTCGGGGGGATACGCAGTATTTT. Translation: CASSLFRGDTQYF.

The chain is built from TRBV30 and TRBJ2-2; D is unresolved. The CDR3 loop spans 12 amino acids. Germline V lookup: CDR1 GTSNPN, CDR2 SVGIG (reference sequence). The germline V and J ends were trimmed by 0 bases and 3 bases, with 2 bases remaining between them. Here the CDR3 reads CAWSVDTGELFF. CDR3 coding DNA: TGTGCCTGGAGTGTAGACACCGGGGAGCTGTTTTTT.

This rearrangement joins TRBV10-1 to TRBJ2-5, with unresolved D. With 3 bases removed from V and 4 bases from J, the gap between germline ends came to 6 bases. Germline V gives CDR1 WNHNN, CDR2 SYGVQD (reference sequence). This CDR3 has 12 amino acids. The CDR3, as DNA: TGCGCCAGCAGTGACAGGATAGAGACCCAGTACTTC. It yields the protein CASSDRIETQYF.